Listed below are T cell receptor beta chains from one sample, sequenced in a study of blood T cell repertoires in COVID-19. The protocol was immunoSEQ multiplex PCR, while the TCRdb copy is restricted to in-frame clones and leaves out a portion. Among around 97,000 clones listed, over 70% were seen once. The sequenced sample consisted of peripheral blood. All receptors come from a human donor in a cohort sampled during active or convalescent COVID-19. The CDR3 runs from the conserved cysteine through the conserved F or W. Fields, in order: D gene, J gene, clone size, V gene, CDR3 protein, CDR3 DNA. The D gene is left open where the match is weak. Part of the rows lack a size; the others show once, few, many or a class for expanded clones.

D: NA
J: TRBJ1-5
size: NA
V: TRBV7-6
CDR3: CASSQGHPSNQPQHF
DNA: TGTGCCAGCAGCCAGGGACACCCTAGCAATCAGCCCCAGCATTTT

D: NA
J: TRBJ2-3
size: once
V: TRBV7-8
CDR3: CVSSQGVDTQYF
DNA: TGTGTCAGCAGCCAAGGGGTAGATACGCAGTATTTT

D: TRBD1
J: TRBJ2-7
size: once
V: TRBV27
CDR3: CASSSGTGGKEQYF
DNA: TGTGCCAGCAGTTCCGGGACAGGGGGCAAAGAGCAGTACTTC

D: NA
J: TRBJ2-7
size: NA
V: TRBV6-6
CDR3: CASSPPPGRAYEQYF
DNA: TGTGCCAGCAGTCCCCCTCCGGGTCGAGCCTACGAGCAGTACTTC

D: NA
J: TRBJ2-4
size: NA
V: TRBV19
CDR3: CASSISHKPLAKNIQYF
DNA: TGTGCCAGTAGTATATCACATAAACCCTTAGCCAAAAACATTCAGTACTTC

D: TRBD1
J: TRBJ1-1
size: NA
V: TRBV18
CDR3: CASSPSGQGNTEAFF
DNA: TGTGCCAGCTCACCATCAGGACAGGGGAACACTGAAGCTTTCTTT

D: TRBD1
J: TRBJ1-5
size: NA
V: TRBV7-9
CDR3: CASSSGGAGTAFNQPQHF
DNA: TGTGCCAGCAGCTCAGGAGGGGCCGGGACAGCTTTCAATCAGCCCCAGCATTTT

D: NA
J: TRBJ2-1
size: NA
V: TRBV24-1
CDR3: CATSVASSYNEQFF
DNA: TGTGCCACCAGTGTGGCTAGCTCCTACAATGAGCAGTTCTTC

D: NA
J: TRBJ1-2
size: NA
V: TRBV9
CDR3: CASSVDVNIRHYGYTF
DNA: TGTGCCAGCAGCGTAGATGTTAACATACGCCATTATGGCTACACCTTC

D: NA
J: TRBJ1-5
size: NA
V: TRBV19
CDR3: CASSIRGQINQPQHF
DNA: TGTGCCAGTAGTATTCGAGGGCAGATAAATCAGCCCCAGCATTTT

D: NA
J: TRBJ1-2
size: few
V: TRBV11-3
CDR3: CASSLTQGRYGYTF
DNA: TGTGCCAGCAGCTTAACCCAGGGGAGATATGGCTACACCTTC

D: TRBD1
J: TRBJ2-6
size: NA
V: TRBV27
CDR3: CASSAGTGLEWANVLTF
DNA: TGTGCCAGCAGTGCGGGGACAGGCCTTGAGTGGGCCAACGTCCTGACTTTC

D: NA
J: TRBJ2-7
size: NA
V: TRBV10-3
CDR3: CAIRDFVGEQYF
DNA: TGTGCCATCAGGGACTTTGTGGGCGAGCAGTACTTC

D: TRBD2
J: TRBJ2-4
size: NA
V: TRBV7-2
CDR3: CASSLSASGVNIQYF
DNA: TGTGCCAGCAGCTTATCGGCTAGCGGCGTAAACATTCAGTACTTC

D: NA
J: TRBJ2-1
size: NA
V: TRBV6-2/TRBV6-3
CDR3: CASSYVGSNEQFF
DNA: TGTGCCAGCAGTTACGTCGGTTCCAATGAGCAGTTCTTC

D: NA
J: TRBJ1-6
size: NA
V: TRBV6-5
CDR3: CASSYSETDNSPLHF
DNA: TGTGCCAGCAGTTACAGTGAGACAGACAATTCACCCCTCCACTTT

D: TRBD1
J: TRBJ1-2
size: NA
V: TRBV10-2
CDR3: CASMRQGTAGYTF
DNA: TGCGCCAGCATGAGACAGGGGACGGCTGGCTACACCTTC

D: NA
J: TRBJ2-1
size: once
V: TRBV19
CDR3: CASSISSVGTFNEQFF
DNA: TGTGCCAGTAGTATCAGTTCGGTAGGGACTTTCAATGAGCAGTTCTTC

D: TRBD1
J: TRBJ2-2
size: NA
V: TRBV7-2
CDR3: CASSLGSGQGVRELFF
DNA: TGTGCCAGCAGCTTAGGTTCCGGACAGGGGGTCCGGGAGCTGTTTTTT

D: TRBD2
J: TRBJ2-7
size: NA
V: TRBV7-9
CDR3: CASSWTMGGTPYEQYF
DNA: TGTGCCAGCAGCTGGACCATGGGGGGGACTCCCTACGAGCAGTACTTC

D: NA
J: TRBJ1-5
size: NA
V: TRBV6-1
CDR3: CASSALAAYSNQPQHF
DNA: TGTGCCAGCAGTGCTCTGGCGGCTTATAGCAATCAGCCCCAGCATTTT

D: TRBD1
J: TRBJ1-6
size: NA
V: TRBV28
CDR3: CASSRDREDSPLHF
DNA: TGTGCCAGCAGCAGGGACAGGGAGGACTCACCCCTCCACTTT

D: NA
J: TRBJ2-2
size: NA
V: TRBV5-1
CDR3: CASSLNIGSNTGELFF
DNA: TGCGCCAGCAGCTTGAATATCGGTTCTAACACCGGGGAGCTGTTTTTT

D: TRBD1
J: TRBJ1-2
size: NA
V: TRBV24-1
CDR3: CATSDLRPGGGYGYTF
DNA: TGTGCCACCAGTGATTTGCGGCCAGGGGGCGGCTATGGCTACACCTTC

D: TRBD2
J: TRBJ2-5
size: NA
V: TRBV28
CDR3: CASSFPSGRVYF
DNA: TGTGCCAGCAGTTTCCCGAGCGGGAGGGTGTACTTC

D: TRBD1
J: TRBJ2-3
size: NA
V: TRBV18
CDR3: CASSPPTGQDTDTQYF
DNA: TGTGCCAGCTCACCCCCTACTGGACAGGACACAGATACGCAGTATTTT